Here is one T cell receptor (beta chain) with its context. No antigen is known for it. The method was immunoSEQ multiplex PCR; TCRdb's version includes in-frame clones alone and lacks a portion of them. The table includes tens of thousands of clones, around 87% detected once. The sample is drawn from a study of graft-versus-host responses after intestinal transplantation. Study-wide results and limits: Marrow from the recipient contained GvH clones, some of which had appeared first in ileum or blood. Graft-donor T cell macrochimerism coincided with high graft-versus-host to host-versus-graft clonal ratios in allografts.

Investigators treated the graft tissue so that it released intraepithelial and lamina propria lymphocytes. The CDR3 extends over 13 amino acids. CDR1 is KGHSH, CDR2 LQKENI, per germline. The germline V and J ends were trimmed by 2 bases and 11 bases, with 12 bases remaining between them. The material was ileum tissue, obtained about 28 weeks after intestinal transplant. This clonotype was obtained from a human patient who received an intestinal transplant, so some T cells may come from the graft donor. V usage is TRBV18 and J usage is TRBJ1-4; D uncertain. The CDR3: CASSPAGFDKLFF. Here the CDR3 DNA reads TGTGCCAGCTCACCAGCCGGATTTGACAAACTGTTTTTT.